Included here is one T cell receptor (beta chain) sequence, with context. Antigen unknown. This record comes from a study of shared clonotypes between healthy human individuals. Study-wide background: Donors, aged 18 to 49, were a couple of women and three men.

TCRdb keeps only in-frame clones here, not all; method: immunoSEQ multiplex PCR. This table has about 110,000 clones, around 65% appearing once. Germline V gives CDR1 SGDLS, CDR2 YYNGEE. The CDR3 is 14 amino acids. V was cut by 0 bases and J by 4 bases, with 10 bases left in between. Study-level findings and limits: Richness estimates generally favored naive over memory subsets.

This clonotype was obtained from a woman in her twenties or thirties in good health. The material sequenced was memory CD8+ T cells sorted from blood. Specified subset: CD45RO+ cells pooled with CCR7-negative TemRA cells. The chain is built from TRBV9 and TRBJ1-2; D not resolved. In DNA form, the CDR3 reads TGTGCCAGCAGCGTAGCAGGTTTTGGCTATGGCTACACCTTC. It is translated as CASSVAGFGYGYTF. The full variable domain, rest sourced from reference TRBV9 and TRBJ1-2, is DSGVTQTPKHLITATGQRVTLRCSPRSGDLSVYWYQQSLDQGLQFLIQYYNGEERAKGNILERFSAQQFPDLHSELNLSSLELGDSALYFCASSVAGFGYGYTFGSGTRLTVV.